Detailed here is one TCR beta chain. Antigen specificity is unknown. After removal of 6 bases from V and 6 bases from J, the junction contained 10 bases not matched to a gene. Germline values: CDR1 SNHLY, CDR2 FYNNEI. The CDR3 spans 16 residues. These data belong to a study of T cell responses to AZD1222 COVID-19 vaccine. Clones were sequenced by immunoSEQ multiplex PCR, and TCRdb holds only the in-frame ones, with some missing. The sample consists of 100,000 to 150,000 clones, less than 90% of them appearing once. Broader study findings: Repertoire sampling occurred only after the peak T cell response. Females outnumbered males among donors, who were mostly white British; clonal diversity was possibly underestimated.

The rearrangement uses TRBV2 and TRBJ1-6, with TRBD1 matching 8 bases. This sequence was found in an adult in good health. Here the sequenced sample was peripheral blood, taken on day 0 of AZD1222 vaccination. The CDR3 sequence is CASRRETGVGNSPLHF. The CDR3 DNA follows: TGTGCCAGCAGAAGGGAGACAGGGGTCGGTAATTCACCCCTCCACTTT.